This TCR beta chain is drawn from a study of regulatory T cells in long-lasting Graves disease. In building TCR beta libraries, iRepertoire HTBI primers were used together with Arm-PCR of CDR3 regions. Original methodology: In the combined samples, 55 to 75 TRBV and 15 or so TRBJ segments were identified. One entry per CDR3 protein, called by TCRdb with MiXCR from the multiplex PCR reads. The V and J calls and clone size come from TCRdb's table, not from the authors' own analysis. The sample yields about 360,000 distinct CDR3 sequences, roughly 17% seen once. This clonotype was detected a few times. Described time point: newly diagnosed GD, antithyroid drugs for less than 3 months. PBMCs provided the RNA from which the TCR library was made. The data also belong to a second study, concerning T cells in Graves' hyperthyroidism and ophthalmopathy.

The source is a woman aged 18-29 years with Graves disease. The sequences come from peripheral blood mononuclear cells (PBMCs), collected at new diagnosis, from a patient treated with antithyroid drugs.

CDR3 in DNA: TGTGCCAGCAGTGACCGTTGGGGGAGTGGGTCCTACGAGCAGTACTTC. Its translation: CASSDRWGSGSYEQYF. The chain recombines TRBV6-1 with TRBJ2-7; the D gene could be TRBD1 or TRBD2 (5 bases each). V was trimmed by 3 bases and J by 1 base, leaving 16 bases between them. CDR3 length: 16 residues. Looked up from germline, CDR1 is MNHNS and CDR2 is SASEGT.